This TCR beta chain was recorded in a study of blood T cell repertoires in COVID-19. The protocol was immunoSEQ multiplex PCR, while the TCRdb copy is restricted to in-frame clones and leaves out a portion. The table lists 200,000 to 250,000 clones, more than 75% of them singletons. This receptor was identified in a woman of 80 years or more with COVID-19, enrolled during active disease. Input material: peripheral blood.

CDR3 DNA sequence: TGTGCCAGTAGTGGGCAGACGAACACTGAAGCTTTCTTT. It codes for CASSGQTNTEAFF. The chain combines TRBV19 with TRBJ1-1; D remains unclear. The CDR3 extends over 13 amino acids. The V gene lost 5 bases and the J gene lost 1 base, with 8 bases spanning the gap. In germline, CDR1 is LNHDA, CDR2 SQIVND (reference sequence).